This T cell receptor (beta chain) was sequenced for a study of T cells in tuberculosis. Study-wide background: Sequenced TCRs come from CD1B-GMM tetramer-binding T cells.

Trimming cost V 5 bases and J 0 bases; bases outside gene matches: 6. This CDR3 is 15 amino acids long. From germline, CDR1 is SGHVS and CDR2 FQNEAQ. Sequenced by immunoSEQ multiplex PCR; TCRdb stores in-frame clones only, minus some. Here the sample spans 60,000 or so clones, around 81% being singletons. Cells were sorted from thawed PBMC rested overnight and stained with GMM-loaded CD1B tetramer, viability dye and anti-CD3. The CD1B tetramers carried C32 glucose monomycolate purified from Rhodococcus equi. PBMC for tetramer sorting were first depleted of CD14-expressing monocytes. Tetramer-negative cells, roughly 97,000 per donor, were also sorted. Study findings and constraints: The stringent gate may have excluded weak CD1B-GMM tetramer binders.

The specimen sequenced was CD1b-GMM tetramer-negative cells sorted from PBMCs. This chain joins TRBV7-8 and TRBJ1-2; 7 bases match TRBD1. The clonotype originates from an adult woman with latent tuberculosis. For the CDR3, the DNA is TGTGCCAGCAGCCAAAGGGACAGAGCTAACTATGGCTACACCTTC. It translates to CASSQRDRANYGYTF.